This T cell receptor (beta chain) was captured in a study of blood T cell repertoires in COVID-19. Participants came from some 23 US areas, aged roughly 18 to 90 years. Membership in each cohort depended on participant-reported clinical history. The authors' processing: Amplification from reference gene primers served as the basis for estimated nucleated cell counts. Data came from immunoSEQ multiplex PCR; TCRdb stores just in-frame clones and leaves some out. V and J calls and clone size are those listed in that table; D and trimming were worked out from the DNA. This table holds approximately 270,000 clones, approximately 90% found once. The CDR3 consists of 15 residues. After removal of 5 bases from V and 5 bases from J, the junction contained 9 bases not matched to a gene. Germline lookup yields CDR1 SGHNT and CDR2 YYREEE (reference sequence).

V and J are TRBV5-4 and TRBJ1-1, with 10 positions matching TRBD1. This TCR was sampled from a human donor in a cohort exposed to, infected with or recovered from COVID-19 (not recorded which). The donor label of this sample is uncertain. The material sequenced was PBMCs or T cells enriched from blood (not recorded which). The CDR3 loop reads CASSRPGQGGTEAFF. In nucleotides, the CDR3 is TGTGCCAGCAGTCGCCCAGGACAGGGGGGTACTGAAGCTTTCTTT. The whole variable domain, filled in from reference TRBV5-4 and TRBJ1-1, reads ETGVTQSPTHLIKTRGQQVTLRCSSQSGHNTVSWYQQALGQGPQFIFQYYREEENGRGNFPPRFSGLQFPNYSSELNVNALELDDSALYLCASSRPGQGGTEAFFGQGTRLTVV.